A single sample gave rise to the 20 T cell receptor beta chains below, sequenced in a study of shared clonotypes between healthy human individuals. Naive-designated CD8 cells lacked CD45RO, were positively enriched for CCR7, and omitted terminally differentiated effector memory CD45RA+ cells. Libraries were prepared by immunoSEQ multiplex PCR; TCRdb keeps only in-frame clonotypes and omits some of them. The sample shows more than 550,000 clones, 92% of them seen only once. Sequencing input: naive CD8+ T cells sorted from blood. These receptors were collected from a man in his thirties or forties in good health.

This sequence joins TRBV19 and TRBJ1-5, with a possible D match to TRBD1 (6 bases). Trimming removed 7 bases from V and 6 bases from J, with 19 bases in between. Germline CDR1 reads LNHDA; CDR2 reads SQIVND (reference sequence). This CDR3 has 15 residues. CDR3 sequence reads: CASTTSGARTQPQHF. The CDR3 nucleotides read TGTGCCAGTACCACGTCAGGGGCCCGGACTCAGCCCCAGCATTTT.

Only one count was recorded for this clone. V usage is TRBV19 and J usage is TRBJ2-5, with TRBD2 matching over 12 bases. CDR1 and CDR2 from the germline V gene are LNHDA and SQIVND (reference sequence). The CDR3 has 15 amino acids. Trimming removed 5 bases from V and 5 bases from J; junction bases left unmatched: 6. CDR3 DNA: TGTGCCAGTAGTCCCCTAGCGGGAGGGAGGGAGACCCAGTACTTC. Amino acids: CASSPLAGGRETQYF.

The J gene is TRBJ1-5, the V gene TRBV14; D may be TRBD1 (5 bases). V lost 2 bases and J 2 bases, leaving 7 bases between the germline ends. The CDR3 length is 14 residues. CDR1 and CDR2 from the germline V gene are SGHDN and FVKESK. The CDR3 DNA reads TGTGCCAGCAGCCAAATGGGGGGCAATCAGCCCCAGCATTTT. Translated, it gives CASSQMGGNQPQHF.

V usage is TRBV5-6 and J usage is TRBJ1-1; no reliable D call. The V end lost 5 bases, the J end lost 3 bases, and 11 bases lay between the germline ends. This CDR3 contains 13 residues. CDR1 is SGHDT and CDR2 is YYEEEE in the germline V gene. The CDR3 nucleotides read TGTGCCAGCAGTTCCCTCGGAGACACTGAAGCTTTCTTT. Its protein product is CASSSLGDTEAFF.

The rearrangement uses TRBV28 and TRBJ2-5; D tentatively reads TRBD1 or TRBD2 (7 bases each). V lost 5 bases and J lost 2, with 15 bases in between. CDR1 and CDR2 from the germline V gene are MDHEN and SYDVKM. There are 15 residues in the CDR3. The CDR3 bases are TGTGCCAGCAGTGTCAGGGGGAGGGTTCAAGAGACCCAGTACTTC. Translated, it gives CASSVRGRVQETQYF.

The rearrangement links TRBV14 to TRBJ1-4; D remains ambiguous. The CDR3 has 15 amino acids. In germline, CDR1 is SGHDN, CDR2 FVKESK. V was pared by 0 bases and J by 8 bases, with 13 bases between. CDR3: CASSQDITSGEKLFF. CDR3 DNA sequence: TGTGCCAGCAGCCAAGATATAACCTCGGGGGAAAAACTGTTTTTT.

Here the CDR3 DNA reads TGTGCCTGGAGTGTTACGGGACCCTGGGATGAGCAGTTCTTC. It is translated as CAWSVTGPWDEQFF. J is TRBJ2-1 and V is TRBV30; D tentatively reads TRBD1 or TRBD2 (5 bases each). This CDR3 region has 14 residues. In germline, CDR1 is GTSNPN, CDR2 SVGIG (reference sequence). The V gene lost 0 bases and the J gene lost 8 bases, with 14 bases spanning the gap.

To note about this clone: Other DNA sequences of this sample code for an identical CDR3. The chain joins TRBV27 to TRBJ2-7; 7 bases are shared with TRBD2. Germline V gives CDR1 MNHEY, CDR2 SMNVEV (reference sequence). J was trimmed by 3 bases and V by 2 bases; bases with no gene match: 1. This CDR3 spans 13 amino acids. CDR3 loop: CASSLGTNYEQYF. CDR3 DNA: TGTGCCAGCAGTTTAGGGACTAACTACGAGCAGTACTTC.

A remark on this clone: Additional DNA sequences in this sample encode the identical CDR3. CDR3 nucleotide sequence: TGCGCCAGCAGCTTTGGGGACAGCTCCTACGAGCAGTACTTC. Translating gives CASSFGDSSYEQYF. The chain couples TRBV5-1 to TRBJ2-7; 7 bases fit TRBD1. Trimming at V came to 2 bases and at J to 0 bases, leaving 2 bases not matched to a gene. Germline CDR1 and CDR2: SGHRS and YFSETQ. The CDR3 has 14 amino acids.

The V gene is TRBV13, the J gene TRBJ2-5; D might be TRBD2 (6 bases). V lost 1 base and J lost 4, with 13 bases in between. Germline CDR1 is PRHDT and CDR2 is FYEKMQ (reference sequence). The CDR3 length is 15 residues. This chain's CDR3 is CASSLESRERETQYF. As DNA, the CDR3 is TGTGCCAGCAGCTTAGAGTCGCGGGAAAGAGAGACCCAGTACTTC.

This chain links TRBV7-9 with TRBJ2-7, with 8 positions matching TRBD1. Looked up from germline, CDR1 is SEHNR and CDR2 is FQNEAQ (reference sequence). V shed 5 bases, J shed 1 base, and the junction held 7 bases outside the gene matches. This CDR3 is built from 15 residues. The CDR3 region has the DNA TGTGCCAGCAGCCCCCGACAGGGGATGTCCTACGAGCAGTACTTC. This codes for CASSPRQGMSYEQYF.

This chain uses TRBV5-5 with TRBJ2-7; D not resolved. Germline CDR1 reads SGHKS; CDR2 reads YYEKEE (reference sequence). This CDR3 has 13 residues. The V and J ends lost 0 bases and 4 bases respectively, with 8 bases between them. The CDR3 DNA is TGTGCCAGCAGCTTGGAAGAGGCTTACGAGCAGTACTTC. Protein product: CASSLEEAYEQYF.

Remarks on this clone: The same CDR3 is also encoded by other DNA sequences in this sample. The chain uses TRBV7-9 and TRBJ2-7; D gene uncertain. The V gene lost 1 base and the J gene lost 6 bases, with 4 bases spanning the gap. Germline values: CDR1 SEHNR, CDR2 FQNEAQ (reference sequence). The CDR3 has 11 residues. CDR3 bases: TGTGCCAGCAGCTTAGGCCCCGAGCAGTACTTC. It codes for CASSLGPEQYF.

The J gene is TRBJ2-1, the V gene TRBV4-3; D is ambiguous. V was cut by 1 base and J by 0 bases, with 7 bases left in between. Per the germline V gene, CDR1 is LGHNA and CDR2 is YSLEER. The CDR3 consists of 15 residues. CDR3 sequence reads: CASSQVPVSYNEQFF. The DNA for the CDR3 is TGCGCCAGCAGCCAAGTACCAGTCTCCTACAATGAGCAGTTCTTC.

The gene calls are TRBV27 and TRBJ1-5, with D unresolved. Trimming took 2 bases from V and 0 from J, leaving 11 bases between them. CDR3 size: 16 residues. Germline CDR1 is MNHEY and CDR2 is SMNVEV (reference sequence). The CDR3 DNA is TGTGCCAGCAGTTTAAACCACCCGGGTAGCAATCAGCCCCAGCATTTT. This codes for CASSLNHPGSNQPQHF.

This sequence joins TRBV30 and TRBJ2-3; maybe TRBD1 (6 bases). The CDR3 is 13 amino acids. The germline gives CDR1 GTSNPN, CDR2 SVGIG (reference sequence). V lost 2 bases, J lost 4 bases, and 10 bases lay in between. Written as DNA, the CDR3 is TGTGCCTGGAGTTCAGGGGTTGCAGATACGCAGTATTTT. Protein: CAWSSGVADTQYF.

This chain uses TRBV5-6 with TRBJ2-2, with 7 bases fitting TRBD1. CDR3 length: 15 residues. Germline CDR1 and CDR2: SGHDT and YYEEEE. The V segment lost 6 bases and the J segment 3 bases; nucleotides outside the gene matches: 8. CDR3 DNA sequence: TGTGCCAGCACCTTTAGGGACAGCCACACCGGGGAGCTGTTTTTT. Translation gives CASTFRDSHTGELFF.

The chain combines TRBV6-5 with TRBJ2-7; tentatively, D is TRBD1 (5 bases). V was pared by 0 bases and J by 7 bases, with 13 bases between. Per the germline V gene, CDR1 is MNHEY and CDR2 is SVGAGI. This CDR3 comprises 14 residues. DNA of the CDR3: TGTGCCAGCAGTTACTCGGCCTCCAGGGAAGAGCAGTACTTC. Translating gives CASSYSASREEQYF.

This clone was seen only a few times. The gene calls are TRBV7-9 and TRBJ2-5; D unresolved. The CDR3 runs 12 residues. Deletions cut 1 base from V and 5 bases from J, with 5 bases between. The germline gives CDR1 SEHNR, CDR2 FQNEAQ (reference sequence). In DNA form, the CDR3 reads TGTGCCAGCAGCTTAGTTGGGGAGACCCAGTACTTC. This gives the protein CASSLVGETQYF.

This rearrangement joins TRBV2 to TRBJ2-5; the match to TRBD2 covers 9 bases. This CDR3 spans 15 amino acids. Looked up from germline, CDR1 is SNHLY and CDR2 is FYNNEI. The V segment lost 3 bases and the J segment 3 bases; nucleotides outside the gene matches: 5. In nucleotides, the CDR3 is TGTGCCAGCAGTGAGTGGTCTAGCGGGGAAGAGACCCAGTACTTC. It yields the protein CASSEWSSGEETQYF. Complete variable domain (other parts from reference TRBV2 and TRBJ2-5): EPEVTQTPSHQVTQMGQEVILRCVPISNHLYFYWYRQILGQKVEFLVSFYNNEISEKSEIFDDQFSVERPDGSNFTLKIRSTKLEDSAMYFCASSEWSSGEETQYFGPGTRLLVL.